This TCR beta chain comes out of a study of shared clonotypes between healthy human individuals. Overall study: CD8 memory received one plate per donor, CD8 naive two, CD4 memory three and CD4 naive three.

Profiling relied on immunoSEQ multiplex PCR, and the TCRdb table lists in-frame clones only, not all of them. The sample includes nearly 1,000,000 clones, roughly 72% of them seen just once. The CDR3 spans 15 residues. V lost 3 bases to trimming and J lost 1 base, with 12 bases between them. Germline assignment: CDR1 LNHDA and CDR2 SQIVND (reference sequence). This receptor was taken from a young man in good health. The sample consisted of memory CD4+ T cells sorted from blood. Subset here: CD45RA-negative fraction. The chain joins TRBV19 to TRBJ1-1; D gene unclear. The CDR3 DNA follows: TGTGCCAGTAGTATCGAGGGTCGGGGGAACACTGAAGCTTTCTTT. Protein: CASSIEGRGNTEAFF. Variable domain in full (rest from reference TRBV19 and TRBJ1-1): DGGITQSPKYLFRKEGQNVTLSCEQNLNHDAMYWYRQDPGQGLRLIYYSQIVNDFQKGDIAEGYSVSREKKESFPLTVTSAQKNPTAFYLCASSIEGRGNTEAFFGQGTRLTVV.